The 7 T cell receptor beta chains presented below share a single source sample, sequenced in a study of blood T cell repertoires in COVID-19. Repertoires were generated with immunoSEQ multiplex PCR, while TCRdb's copy carries only in-frame clones and drops some. The sample gives 78,000 or so clones, roughly four fifths of which show up once; approximately 10% is in the top ten. Sequencing input: peripheral blood. These receptors were collected from a human donor in a cohort sampled during active COVID-19.

The genes are TRBV7-2 and TRBJ1-1, with a tentative D call TRBD1 (6 bases). Germline V CDR1 and CDR2: SGHTA, FQGNSA. Deletions cut 5 bases from V and 0 bases from J, with 16 bases between. CDR3 length equals 16 residues. The CDR3, as DNA: TGTGCCAGCAGCCACCGGGACACCTACATGAACACTGAAGCTTTCTTT. This gives the protein CASSHRDTYMNTEAFF.

The chain carries TRBV24-1 and TRBJ2-1; 7 nucleotides line up with TRBD1. The J segment lost 0 bases and the V segment lost 12 bases, leaving 10 bases of the junction unmatched. The CDR3 sequence is 15 residues long. The germline V gene encodes CDR1 KGHDR and CDR2 SFDVKD. The CDR3 reads CAAGGRGSSYNEQFF. The CDR3 nucleotides are TGTGCCGCCGGAGGCAGGGGGAGCTCCTACAATGAGCAGTTCTTC.

This chain links TRBV19 with TRBJ1-5; 9 bases are a match to TRBD1. The CDR3 has 14 residues. From germline, CDR1 is LNHDA and CDR2 SQIVND (reference sequence). With 6 bases clipped from V and 1 base from J, the junction kept 1 base outside the gene matches. The CDR3 spells CASSGTGSNQPQHF. DNA for the CDR3: TGTGCCAGTAGCGGGACAGGGAGCAATCAGCCCCAGCATTTT. Together with reference TRBV19 and TRBJ1-5, the CDR3 gives the full variable domain: DGGITQSPKYLFRKEGQNVTLSCEQNLNHDAMYWYRQDPGQGLRLIYYSQIVNDFQKGDIAEGYSVSREKKESFPLTVTSAQKNPTAFYLCASSGTGSNQPQHFGDGTRLSIL.

V gene TRBV9 combines with J gene TRBJ1-5, with a possible D match to TRBD1 (6 bases). The CDR3 runs to 13 residues. Germline CDR1 and CDR2: SGDLS and YYNGEE. Between the trimmed V and J ends, which lost 3 bases and 3 bases, there was a span of 7 bases. The CDR3 spells CASSAGVNQPQHF. The CDR3 region has the DNA TGTGCCAGCAGCGCAGGGGTCAATCAGCCCCAGCATTTT. The complete variable domain, with remaining parts taken from reference TRBV9 and TRBJ1-5, reads DSGVTQTPKHLITATGQRVTLRCSPRSGDLSVYWYQQSLDQGLQFLIQYYNGEERAKGNILERFSAQQFPDLHSELNLSSLELGDSALYFCASSAGVNQPQHFGDGTRLSIL.

V is TRBV6-5 and J is TRBJ2-1, with D hard to call. The CDR3 is 11 residues long. Trimming stripped 3 bases from V and 5 bases from J, with 2 bases between. Looked up from germline, CDR1 is MNHEY and CDR2 is SVGAGI. The CDR3 region is CASSYNNEQFF. DNA for the CDR3: TGTGCCAGCAGTTATAACAATGAGCAGTTCTTC.

This chain uses TRBV6-1 with TRBJ2-5; D might be TRBD1 (5 bases). V dropped 4 bases and J dropped 2 bases, with 20 bases sitting between them. The germline gives CDR1 MNHNS, CDR2 SASEGT. This CDR3 comprises 17 residues. The CDR3 DNA sequence: TGTGCCAGCAGTGCACGACAGATTAACCTACTTCAAGAGACCCAGTACTTC. It is translated as CASSARQINLLQETQYF.

This clone showed up just once. The V gene is TRBV7-9, the J gene TRBJ2-2; perhaps TRBD2 as D (5 bases). Trimming pared 5 bases from V and 5 bases from J, leaving 9 bases between. CDR1 SEHNR and CDR2 FQNEAQ come from the germline V gene (reference sequence). The CDR3 runs 13 residues. CDR3: CASSPPGTGELFF. The CDR3 DNA reads as TGTGCCAGCAGCCCCCCGGGAACCGGGGAGCTGTTTTTT.